These 25 T cell receptor beta chains came from one sample sequenced in a study of T cell responses to AZD1222 COVID-19 vaccine listed by TCRdb under 2021. The library came from the immunoSEQ multiplex PCR assay. In its TCRdb copy, this immuneACCESS table keeps in-frame sequences only and misses some clones. Where compared with another copy, unresolved V genes explain less than half of these, and the others have no known cause. For this sample the table gives roughly 99,000 clones, of which around nine tenths were detected only once. The ten largest clonotypes hold 5.5% to 7% of the sample. This specimen's time point label, per the study, means: about 28 days (+/-7) after the second vaccine dose. This specimen was peripheral blood, taken 28 days after the second AZD1222 dose. Receptors were obtained from an adult who received the AZD1222 COVID-19 vaccine.

V is TRBV18 and J is TRBJ2-1; 10 bases align to TRBD2. Per the germline V gene, CDR1 is KGHSH and CDR2 is LQKENI. The CDR3 length is 16 residues. Unmatched junction bases numbered 7, after V lost 2 bases and J lost 6 bases. The CDR3, as DNA: TGTGCCAGCTCACCATTAAGCGGGGGGGGACCCAATGAGCAGTTCTTC. Encoded protein: CASSPLSGGGPNEQFF.

The V and J genes are TRBV2 and TRBJ1-2, with D perhaps TRBD1 (6 bases). Per the germline V gene, CDR1 is SNHLY and CDR2 is FYNNEI. V was shortened by 6 bases and J by 0 bases, with 8 bases between the two germline ends. The CDR3 is 13 residues long. The CDR3: CASRDSANYGYTF. The CDR3 DNA reads TGTGCCAGCAGGGACAGCGCTAACTATGGCTACACCTTC.

V is TRBV11-3 and J is TRBJ2-1; 11 bases agree with TRBD2. The CDR3 spans 19 residues. Germline V gene sequence: CDR1 SGHNT, CDR2 YENEEA. V was pared by 1 base and J by 4 bases, with 12 bases of the junction left unmatched. The CDR3 reads CASSLGLPLAGVGYNEQFF. The CDR3 nucleotides read TGTGCCAGCAGCTTAGGACTCCCACTAGCGGGAGTAGGGTACAATGAGCAGTTCTTC. The complete variable domain, with remaining parts taken from reference TRBV11-3 and TRBJ2-1, reads EAGVVQSPRYKIIEKKQPVAFWCNPISGHNTLYWYLQNLGQGPELLIRYENEEAVDDSQLPKDRFSAERLKGVDSTLKIQPAELGDSAVYLCASSLGLPLAGVGYNEQFFGPGTRLTVL.

The chain carries TRBV9 and TRBJ1-1, with 9 bases that match TRBD1. The CDR3 has 15 amino acids. In germline, CDR1 is SGDLS, CDR2 YYNGEE. J lost 5 bases, V lost 3 bases, and 8 bases had no gene match. The chain's CDR3 is CASSAIQGARTEAFF. Here the CDR3 DNA reads TGTGCCAGCAGCGCCATACAGGGGGCCAGGACTGAAGCTTTCTTT.

V usage is TRBV5-1 and J usage is TRBJ1-1; 12 nucleotides agree with TRBD1. Germline loops: CDR1 SGHRS, CDR2 YFSETQ. J was trimmed by 0 bases and V by 0 bases; bases with no gene match: 3. This CDR3 contains 17 residues. Here the CDR3 reads CASSLVGTGGLNTEAFF. The CDR3, as DNA: TGCGCCAGCAGCTTGGTAGGGACAGGGGGCTTGAACACTGAAGCTTTCTTT.

This rearrangement joins TRBV29-1 to TRBJ2-6, with D maybe TRBD1 (6 bases). The CDR3 sequence is 14 residues long. Germline loops: CDR1 SQVTM, CDR2 ANQGSEA. Trimming took 5 bases from V and 1 from J, leaving 9 bases between them. DNA for the CDR3: TGCAGCGTTACTACAGGGTCTGGGGCCAACGTCCTGACTTTC. It specifies CSVTTGSGANVLTF.

This clone occurred once. The chain carries TRBV29-1 and TRBJ2-1; either TRBD1 or TRBD2 may supply D (6 bases each). Germline V gene sequence: CDR1 SQVTM, CDR2 ANQGSEA. The CDR3 contains 13 residues. The V end was cut by 4 bases, the J end by 1 base, with 8 bases between. The CDR3 protein is CSVVGGSYNEQFF. The CDR3 nucleotides read TGCAGCGTTGTAGGGGGGTCCTACAATGAGCAGTTCTTC.

The chain combines TRBV7-9 with TRBJ2-2; 9 bases are a match to TRBD2. The CDR3 is 17 residues long. Trimming at V came to 3 bases and at J to 1 base, leaving 6 bases not matched to a gene. From germline, CDR1 is SEHNR and CDR2 FQNEAQ (reference sequence). In DNA form, the CDR3 reads TGTGCCAGCAGCTTCCAGACTAGCGGATTGAACACCGGGGAGCTGTTTTTT. Residues: CASSFQTSGLNTGELFF. Full variable domain (remainder filled in from reference TRBV7-9 and TRBJ2-2): DTGVSQNPRHKITKRGQNVTFRCDPISEHNRLYWYRQTLGQGPEFLTYFQNEAQLEKSRLLSDRFSAERPKGSFSTLEIQRTEQGDSAMYLCASSFQTSGLNTGELFFGEGSRLTVL.

This chain joins TRBV30 and TRBJ1-6; 8 bases agree with TRBD1. V shed 1 base, J shed 6 bases, and the junction held 5 bases outside the gene matches. Germline V gene data show CDR1 as GTSNPN and CDR2 as SVGIG (reference sequence). The CDR3 extends over 15 amino acids. CDR3 bases: TGTGCCTGGAGTGGGAGGACAGGGAGTAATTCACCCCTCCACTTT. This codes for CAWSGRTGSNSPLHF.

The chain is built from TRBV11-2 and TRBJ2-7; possibly TRBD2 for D (7 bases). This CDR3 has 15 amino acids. Per germline, CDR1 SGHAT and CDR2 FQNNGV. V was shortened by 3 bases and J by 2 bases, with 14 bases between the two germline ends. This CDR3 is CASSFGGGDTYEQYF. CDR3 bases: TGTGCCAGCAGCTTTGGTGGGGGGGACACCTACGAGCAGTACTTC.

This clone turned up a few times. CDR3 bases: TGTGCCAGTAGTATATTCGGGGGGATGTCATCCTACGAGCAGTACTTC. Amino acid sequence: CASSIFGGMSSYEQYF. The V and J genes are TRBV19 and TRBJ2-7; the match to TRBD2 covers 7 bases. This CDR3 region has 16 residues. The ends lost 2 bases at V and 1 base at J; junction bases unmatched: 8. In germline, CDR1 is LNHDA, CDR2 SQIVND (reference sequence).

The chain links TRBV12-3 or TRBV12-4 to TRBJ2-5, with D tentatively TRBD1 (6 bases). This CDR3 contains 12 residues. V shed 7 bases and J shed 2 bases, with 8 bases lying between them. This chain's CDR3 is CASTGVQETQYF. CDR3 DNA: TGTGCCAGCACAGGGGTGCAAGAGACCCAGTACTTC.

The chain joins TRBV19 to TRBJ2-6; no clear D gene. Trimming left V 6 bases short and J 1 base short, with 4 bases between. The CDR3 contains 13 residues. From germline, CDR1 is LNHDA and CDR2 SQIVND (reference sequence). The CDR3 nucleotides read TGTGCCAGTAGAGAATCTGGGGCCAACGTCCTGACTTTC. This gives the protein CASRESGANVLTF.

This clone is a singleton in its sample. The J gene is TRBJ2-3, the V gene TRBV27; D remains unclear. Trimming removed 3 bases from V and 2 bases from J, with 9 bases in between. This CDR3 has 14 residues. CDR1 and CDR2 from the germline V gene are MNHEY and SMNVEV (reference sequence). This chain's CDR3 is CASSFYSTTDTQYF. The CDR3 DNA follows: TGTGCCAGCAGTTTCTATAGTACCACAGATACGCAGTATTTT.

The chain couples TRBV19 to TRBJ1-1; D remains unclear. The V end lost 4 bases, the J end lost 1 base, and 16 bases lay between the germline ends. The CDR3 loop spans 16 amino acids. CDR1 is LNHDA, CDR2 SQIVND, per germline (reference sequence). CDR3 sequence: CASSTGRGVANTEAFF. The DNA for the CDR3 is TGTGCCAGTAGTACCGGACGGGGTGTTGCGAACACTGAAGCTTTCTTT.

J is TRBJ2-1 and V is TRBV3-1 (or the pseudogene TRBV3-2); 10 bases agree with TRBD2. The CDR3 extends over 17 amino acids. Germline CDR1 is LGHDT and CDR2 is YNNKEL (reference sequence). J gave up 6 bases and V 0 bases, and 8 bases lay outside the gene matches. The CDR3 sequence is CASSQDRSGGARNEQFF. The CDR3 DNA reads as TGTGCCAGCAGCCAAGATCGGAGCGGGGGGGCCCGCAATGAGCAGTTCTTC.

The chain links TRBV3-1 (or the pseudogene TRBV3-2) to TRBJ2-1; 14 positions match TRBD2. The CDR3 runs to 19 residues. The V gene end was trimmed by 0 bases and the J gene end by 8 bases; junction bases not matched to a gene: 12. Per the germline V gene, CDR1 is LGHDT and CDR2 is YNNKEL (reference sequence). DNA for the CDR3: TGTGCCAGCAGCCAAGAATATATGGGACTAGCGGGAGTTCCGGATGAGCAGTTCTTC. Its translation: CASSQEYMGLAGVPDEQFF.

This clone was observed once. The V call is TRBV5-1, the J call TRBJ1-2, with D unclear. CDR1 SGHRS and CDR2 YFSETQ come from the germline V gene. The CDR3 is made up of 15 amino acids. V was trimmed by 0 bases and J by 6 bases, leaving 15 bases between them. CDR3 DNA sequence: TGCGCCAGCAGCTTGGAGACGGGCTGGAGGAATGGCTACACCTTC. Translated, it gives CASSLETGWRNGYTF.

V gene TRBV7-2 combines with J gene TRBJ2-7, with D unclear. V lost 1 base to trimming and J lost 2 bases, with 9 bases between them. The CDR3 loop spans 14 amino acids. Looked up from germline, CDR1 is SGHTA and CDR2 is FQGNSA. CDR3 loop: CASSLVGGAYEQYF. CDR3 sequence (DNA): TGTGCCAGCAGCTTAGTGGGCGGAGCCTACGAGCAGTACTTC.

The chain uses TRBV2 and TRBJ2-2; TRBD2 aligns across 8 bases. J was trimmed by 6 bases and V by 11 bases; bases with no gene match: 5. Germline V gene data show CDR1 as SNHLY and CDR2 as FYNNEI. This CDR3 is 12 amino acids long. CDR3 nucleotide sequence: TGTGCCGGCTCCGGGGGGGCCGGGGAGCTGTTTTTT. It translates to CAGSGGAGELFF.

The chain combines TRBV7-2 with TRBJ2-5; D might be TRBD2 (5 bases). The length of the CDR3 is 15 residues. V was shortened by 1 base and J by 5 bases, with 14 bases between the two germline ends. Germline V CDR1 and CDR2: SGHTA, FQGNSA. The CDR3 sequence: CASSLGSGLGETQYF. CDR3 nucleotide sequence: TGTGCCAGCAGCTTAGGCTCGGGATTGGGGGAGACCCAGTACTTC.

The rearrangement uses TRBV15 and TRBJ2-7; the D gene is possibly TRBD1 (5 bases). Germline V gene sequence: CDR1 LNHNV, CDR2 YYDKDF (reference sequence). This CDR3 is built from 14 residues. Trimming removed 0 bases at V and 4 bases at J, with 10 bases between. The CDR3 is CATSRDTGPYEQYF. CDR3 nucleotide sequence: TGTGCCACCAGCAGAGATACAGGTCCTTACGAGCAGTACTTC.

This chain joins TRBV11-2 and TRBJ2-3; the D gene could be TRBD1 or TRBD2 (6 bases each). CDR1 is SGHAT, CDR2 FQNNGV, per germline. Trimming took 3 bases from V and 5 from J, leaving 15 bases between them. There are 15 residues in the CDR3. CDR3 sequence reads: CASSLPGAPVDTQYF. In DNA, the CDR3 is TGTGCCAGCAGCTTGCCGGGGGCCCCCGTAGATACGCAGTATTTT.

This clone was counted between two and nine times. DNA of the CDR3: TGTGCCAGTAGTATAGCCGGGACTAGCTTTTACAATGAGCAGTTCTTC. Translated, it gives CASSIAGTSFYNEQFF. The rearrangement joins TRBV19 to TRBJ2-1, with 9 bases lining up with TRBD2. V dropped 1 base and J dropped 4; count of bases not matched to a gene: 5. The CDR3 has 16 amino acids. CDR1 LNHDA and CDR2 SQIVND come from the germline V gene (reference sequence). The whole variable domain, filled in from reference TRBV19 and TRBJ2-1, reads DGGITQSPKYLFRKEGQNVTLSCEQNLNHDAMYWYRQDPGQGLRLIYYSQIVNDFQKGDIAEGYSVSREKKESFPLTVTSAQKNPTAFYLCASSIAGTSFYNEQFFGPGTRLTVL.

V usage is TRBV4-1 and J usage is TRBJ2-2, with a possible D match to TRBD1 (6 bases). Trimming removed 10 bases from V and 0 bases from J, with 9 bases in between. Germline loops: CDR1 MGHRA, CDR2 YSYEKL. The CDR3 runs 13 residues. Here the CDR3 DNA reads TGCGCCACGGGACACACGAACACCGGGGAGCTGTTTTTT. Its protein is CATGHTNTGELFF.